This record concerns one T cell receptor (beta chain) sequence. This entry comes from a study of blood T cell repertoires in COVID-19. Study summary: Samples came from the United States, Italy and Spain, spanning acute and convalescent COVID-19. Nucleic acid was either cDNA or gDNA, and it came from T cells, B-cell-depleted T cells, or PBMCs.

V lost 0 bases to trimming and J lost 2 bases; unmatched junction nucleotides: 5. From germline, CDR1 is SGDLS and CDR2 YYNGEE. This CDR3 has 16 amino acids. Original analysis: Researchers report that nucleated cell counts were estimated from reference gene primer amplification. Using immunoSEQ multiplex PCR, the repertoire was profiled, and TCRdb retains in-frame clones only, with some absent. V and J calls and clone size are those listed in that table; D and trimming were worked out from the DNA. Here the sample spans roughly 180,000 clones, 70% to 90% being singletons. The rearrangement uses TRBV9 and TRBJ2-3; 8 bases line up with TRBD2. The specimen sequenced was peripheral blood. This clonotype was obtained from a man in his 70s with active or convalescent COVID-19. Written as DNA, the CDR3 is TGTGCCAGCAGCGTAGGCTCTAGCGGGCCCACAGATACGCAGTATTTT. It specifies CASSVGSSGPTDTQYF.